The clone carrying this TCR beta chain was found once. As yet, its antigen is unknown. The PCR used 60 Vbeta and 13 Jbeta primers. The data were produced by immunoSEQ multiplex PCR, yet TCRdb's version contains in-frame clones alone and is incomplete. The sample consists of hundreds of thousands of clones, around 80% of them appearing once. Looked up from germline, CDR1 is MNHEY and CDR2 is SVGAGI. The CDR3 runs to 13 residues. Deletions cut 6 bases from V and 6 bases from J, with 13 bases between. The sample comes from a study of cytomegalovirus exposure and HLA in healthy donors. Broader study findings: The study listed some 160 cytomegalovirus-associated TCR beta chains. CMV antigen specificity of three CMV-associated chains was confirmed in vitro.

The gene calls are TRBV6-5 and TRBJ2-3; D is perhaps TRBD2 (5 bases). The receptor was isolated from a boy between 10 and 17 years old in good health and CMV-seronegative. Sequencing input: PBMCs. CDR3 nucleotides: TGTGCCAGCAGCGCGACTATTTCCGATACGCAGTATTTT. The encoded protein is CASSATISDTQYF.